This T cell receptor (beta chain) was sequenced during a study of T cells in Graves' hyperthyroidism and ophthalmopathy. General study findings and limits: Most thyroid clonotypes that were expanded above 0.001 also turned up in blood. Ophthalmopathy was model-predicted a median about six months pre-onset.

Per germline, CDR1 KGHDR and CDR2 SFDVKD. V was trimmed by 5 bases and J by 7 bases, leaving 10 bases between them. CDR3 size: 13 residues. This clonotype has just one count. Antigen unknown. Exclusions: uncontrolled infection, other autoimmune disease, pregnancy, lactation. Researchers took RNA transcripts and amplified the TCR beta CDR3 regions from them. Researchers ran a first-round RT-PCR on the TCR CDR3 using the HTBI primer set. TCRdb processed the multiplex PCR reads anew with MiXCR; each CDR3 protein has one entry. This repertoire shows approximately 640,000 distinct CDR3 sequences, roughly 46% found once; its top ten account for less than 9.5%.

This chain links TRBV24-1 with TRBJ1-4; D possibly corresponds to TRBD1 (5 bases). The sequencing input was peripheral blood or thyroid tissue (not recorded which). This receptor was taken from an adult man with Graves' disease, either hyperthyroidism or ophthalmopathy (not recorded which). The CDR3 nucleotides read TGTGCCACCAGTGGCAAGGGGAGTGAAAAACTGTTTTTT. Protein sequence: CATSGKGSEKLFF.